Below, 8 T cell receptor beta chains from the same sample are listed, as sequenced in a study of shared clonotypes between healthy human individuals. Libraries were prepared by immunoSEQ multiplex PCR; TCRdb keeps only in-frame clonotypes and omits some of them. Among about 450,000 clones, around 75% were seen once, and the ten largest hold roughly 13%. The source material was PBMCs. Source of these receptors: a woman aged 40 to 50 in good health. Some clones in this sample may be carry-over from other donors' samples.

This clone was detected a few times. This chain connects TRBV4-3 to TRBJ2-3; 7 bases map to TRBD2. Germline loops: CDR1 LGHNA, CDR2 YSLEER. J gave up 4 bases and V 4 bases, and 5 bases lay outside the gene matches. This CDR3 is built from 14 residues. In DNA form, the CDR3 reads TGCGCCAGCAGCCCCGGACTAGTAGCAGATACGCAGTATTTT. This encodes CASSPGLVADTQYF.

V usage is TRBV7-9 and J usage is TRBJ2-3, with D perhaps matching TRBD2 (5 bases). CDR3 size: 17 residues. Germline V lookup: CDR1 SEHNR, CDR2 FQNEAQ (reference sequence). Trimming took 1 base from V and 6 from J, leaving 20 bases between them. The CDR3 nucleotides are TGTGCCAGCAGCTTAGTTAGGCTAGCTAAAATAGGGGATACGCAGTATTTT. It translates to CASSLVRLAKIGDTQYF.

This clone appeared once. The chain employs TRBV4-1 and TRBJ1-4; unclear D gene. CDR1 is MGHRA and CDR2 is YSYEKL in the germline V gene. The CDR3 totals 16 residues. Between the trimmed V and J ends, which lost 2 bases and 16 bases, there was a span of 26 bases. CDR3 DNA: TGCGCCAGCAGCCAAATCTACGGCTCAGGAGGAATTCAGCCGTTTTTT. Translated, it gives CASSQIYGSGGIQPFF.

The genes are TRBV6-1 and TRBJ1-1; possible D gene TRBD1, 6 bases. CDR1 is MNHNS and CDR2 is SASEGT in the germline V gene. The CDR3 runs 13 residues. V lost 7 bases to trimming and J lost 5 bases, with 14 bases between them. The CDR3 nucleotides read TGTGCCAGCAACGCACAGGGAGAGACTGAAGCTTTCTTT. It is translated as CASNAQGETEAFF.

The genes are TRBV11-3 and TRBJ2-2; either TRBD1 or TRBD2 may supply D (5 bases each). This CDR3 is 15 amino acids long. V lost 1 base and J 6 bases, leaving 12 bases between the germline ends. Per the germline V gene, CDR1 is SGHNT and CDR2 is YENEEA. The CDR3 bases are TGTGCCAGCAGCTTAGGTTGGGGGATCGCCGGGGAGCTGTTTTTT. Encoded protein: CASSLGWGIAGELFF.

This chain connects TRBV4-2 to TRBJ2-2; no definite D call. This CDR3 contains 15 residues. Looked up from germline, CDR1 is LGHNA and CDR2 is YNFKEQ. The germline V and J ends were trimmed by 1 base and 5 bases, with 11 bases remaining between them. The CDR3 nucleotides are TGTGCCAGCAGCCAAGTCCAGATTTGGACCGGGGAGCTGTTTTTT. Translation gives CASSQVQIWTGELFF.

The chain is built from TRBV2 and TRBJ2-5; the match to TRBD2 covers 11 bases. With V trimmed by 7 bases and J by 0 bases, 4 bases remained unmatched. Germline V gene sequence: CDR1 SNHLY, CDR2 FYNNEI. The CDR3 consists of 15 residues. The CDR3 loop is CASTPGLADQETQYF. The CDR3 DNA is TGTGCCAGCACCCCGGGACTAGCGGACCAAGAGACCCAGTACTTC.

The chain employs TRBV19 and TRBJ1-5; D is perhaps TRBD1 (6 bases). Trimming left V 5 bases short and J 5 bases short, with 10 bases between. Germline V lookup: CDR1 LNHDA, CDR2 SQIVND (reference sequence). The CDR3 contains 13 residues. The CDR3, as DNA: TGTGCCAGTAGTGCCTACAGGGATCAGCCCCAGCATTTT. It translates to CASSAYRDQPQHF. Based on the CDR3 plus reference TRBV19 and TRBJ1-5, the full variable domain is DGGITQSPKYLFRKEGQNVTLSCEQNLNHDAMYWYRQDPGQGLRLIYYSQIVNDFQKGDIAEGYSVSREKKESFPLTVTSAQKNPTAFYLCASSAYRDQPQHFGDGTRLSIL.